The subject of this entry is one T cell receptor (beta chain). No DNA is given; TCRdb re-called the 5' RACE reads and lists each CDR3 protein once. Listed are approximately 380,000 distinct CDR3 sequences; 2.6% falls within the top ten. This record comes from a study of monozygotic twins with inflammatory bowel disease. Germline V gene data show CDR1 as SGHTA and CDR2 as FQGNSA. The CDR3 extends over 16 amino acids. This TCR derives from a human donor with ulcerative colitis or Crohn's disease, or a healthy co-twin of an affected twin (not recorded which). V is TRBV7-2 and J is TRBJ1-4. The sequenced sample was blood. CDR3 loop: CASSTAREGGHEKLFF.